One sample yielded the 29 T cell receptor beta chains listed below, sequenced in a study of T-cell reconstitution after alpha-beta-depleted transplantation in children. Unique molecular identifiers were incorporated into the prepared TCRbeta library. In TCRdb, the PCR reads were re-called with MiXCR into one record per CDR3 protein. The sample records 610,000 or so distinct CDR3 sequences, approximately 30% being singletons. Sequencing was performed on PBMCs, taken before TCRalphabeta/CD19-depleted stem cell transplant. Receptors originate from a boy in the first two years of life with Wiskott-Aldrich syndrome, due to receive a stem cell transplant.

Only a few counts were recorded for this clonotype. The chain carries TRBV12-3 or TRBV12-4 and TRBJ1-5; 9 positions match TRBD1. V shed 6 bases and J 0 bases; nucleotides not matched to a gene: 9. The CDR3 sequence is 17 residues long. In DNA, the CDR3 is TGTGCCAGCAGGAGGGACAGGGCCCGATATAGCAATCAGCCCCAGCATTTT. It encodes CASRRDRARYSNQPQHF.

The chain joins TRBV28 to TRBJ1-1; no definite D call. Germline V lookup: CDR1 MDHEN, CDR2 SYDVKM. CDR3 length: 10 amino acids. V was cut by 5 bases and J by 3 bases, with 1 base left in between. The CDR3 protein is CASSHTEAFF. CDR3 in DNA: TGTGCCAGCAGTCACACTGAAGCTTTCTTT.

The gene calls are TRBV2 and TRBJ2-7, with D unclear. The CDR3 consists of 12 residues. Trimming removed 8 bases at V and 4 bases at J, with 12 bases between. Germline V lookup: CDR1 SNHLY, CDR2 FYNNEI. The CDR3 region has the DNA TGTGCCAGCGGCGACCCCCGGTACGAGCAGTACTTC. Translated, it gives CASGDPRYEQYF. Supplemented by reference TRBV2 and TRBJ2-7, the full variable domain reads EPEVTQTPSHQVTQMGQEVILRCVPISNHLYFYWYRQILGQKVEFLVSFYNNEISEKSEIFDDQFSVERPDGSNFTLKIRSTKLEDSAMYFCASGDPRYEQYFGPGTRLTVT.

V and J are TRBV18 and TRBJ1-1, with 7 bases that match TRBD1. The CDR3 loop spans 15 amino acids. The ends lost 4 bases at V and 5 bases at J; junction bases unmatched: 10. Germline CDR1 KGHSH, CDR2 LQKENI. Here the CDR3 DNA reads TGTGCCAGCTCACTCGTTGCATCGACAGGGACTGAAGCTTTCTTT. Protein sequence: CASSLVASTGTEAFF.

This clonotype appeared a few times. This chain connects TRBV20-1 to TRBJ2-5; 7 bases agree with TRBD1. V was pared by 0 bases and J by 6 bases, with 7 bases of the junction left unmatched. CDR3 length: 14 residues. Germline-derived CDR1 and CDR2 are DFQATT and SNEGSKA (reference sequence). CDR3 protein: CSARDRTGQQTQYF. The CDR3 DNA reads as TGCAGTGCTAGAGATCGGACAGGTCAGCAGACCCAGTACTTC.

The gene calls are TRBV5-1 and TRBJ2-7; perhaps TRBD2 as D (6 bases). Looked up from germline, CDR1 is SGHRS and CDR2 is YFSETQ. The germline V and J ends were trimmed by 4 bases and 4 bases, with 15 bases remaining between them. The CDR3 consists of 14 residues. The DNA for the CDR3 is TGCGCCAGCAGCCTCACCGGGACTTATTACGAGCAGTACTTC. Its translation is CASSLTGTYYEQYF.

The chain joins TRBV12-3 or TRBV12-4 to TRBJ2-1; D not resolved. The CDR3 length is 17 residues. The germline V and J ends were trimmed by 5 bases and 0 bases, with 17 bases remaining between them. As DNA, the CDR3 is TGTGCCAGCAGTCACAACTTGGGGTCAAGCTCCTACAATGAGCAGTTCTTC. Translated, it gives CASSHNLGSSSYNEQFF.

The CDR3 DNA follows: TGTGCCAGCGGACAGGGTTATAATTCACCCCTCCACTTT. It encodes CASGQGYNSPLHF. The gene calls are TRBV27 and TRBJ1-6; 8 bases agree with TRBD1. This CDR3 has 13 residues. V lost 8 bases, J lost 4 bases, and 1 base stayed unmatched. The germline CDR1 and CDR2 sequences are MNHEY and SMNVEV (reference sequence).

This chain uses TRBV24-1 with TRBJ2-1, with unresolved D. Germline V lookup: CDR1 KGHDR, CDR2 SFDVKD. V was shortened by 5 bases and J by 7 bases, with 17 bases between the two germline ends. The CDR3 length is 15 residues. The CDR3, as DNA: TGTGCCACCAGTGGATCAGCGACGGGTGGAAATGAGCAGTTCTTC. This sequence encodes CATSGSATGGNEQFF.

The chain links TRBV12-3 or TRBV12-4 to TRBJ2-1; 9 bases align to TRBD2. The CDR3 sequence is 15 residues long. Trimming cost V 8 bases and J 2 bases; bases outside gene matches: 7. CDR3 loop: CASRVREGTYNEQFF. The CDR3 region has the DNA TGTGCCAGCCGGGTGCGGGAGGGGACCTACAATGAGCAGTTCTTC.

The chain has TRBV19 and TRBJ2-1; 11 nucleotides match TRBD2. Germline V gives CDR1 LNHDA, CDR2 SQIVND (reference sequence). Germline trimming cut 3 bases from V and 7 bases from J; bases unmatched to any gene: 8. This CDR3 is 16 amino acids long. The CDR3 DNA follows: TGTGCCAGTAGTATTCCCAATAGCGGGAGGGGTAATGAGCAGTTCTTC. Its protein product is CASSIPNSGRGNEQFF.

The chain is built from TRBV10-1 and TRBJ2-7, with D possibly being TRBD2 (6 bases). CDR3 length: 16 amino acids. The germline V gene encodes CDR1 WNHNN and CDR2 SYGVQD (reference sequence). Deletions cut 0 bases from V and 5 bases from J, with 17 bases between. CDR3 coding DNA: TGCGCCAGCAGTGAGTCGATAGCAGGAGGGGTCGACGAGCAGTACTTC. Amino acids: CASSESIAGGVDEQYF.

The gene calls are TRBV7-2 and TRBJ2-2; the D gene is possibly TRBD1 (5 bases). The CDR3 is made up of 16 amino acids. The V and J ends lost 2 bases and 0 bases respectively, with 10 bases between them. CDR1 and CDR2 from the germline V gene are SGHTA and FQGNSA. CDR3 coding DNA: TGTGCCAGCAGCTTAACTGGCAGGGCGAACACCGGGGAGCTGTTTTTT. This encodes CASSLTGRANTGELFF.

This chain links TRBV28 with TRBJ2-2, with 7 bases fitting TRBD1. The CDR3 spans 14 residues. The germline V gene encodes CDR1 MDHEN and CDR2 SYDVKM. V trimming: 6 bases; J trimming: 6 bases; junction bases outside the gene matches: 7. The CDR3 spells CASRRLQGAGELFF. The CDR3 region has the DNA TGTGCCAGCAGACGACTTCAGGGGGCCGGGGAGCTGTTTTTT.

In this sample, this clonotype turned up a few times. The V and J genes are TRBV6-1 and TRBJ1-1; TRBD1 agrees at 10 bases. The germline V gene encodes CDR1 MNHNS and CDR2 SASEGT. The CDR3 loop spans 16 amino acids. V lost 2 bases to trimming and J lost 0 bases; unmatched junction nucleotides: 3. The CDR3 sequence is CASSEKGQGLNTEAFF. The CDR3 DNA reads TGTGCCAGCAGTGAAAAGGGACAGGGGTTGAACACTGAAGCTTTCTTT.

This chain joins TRBV5-1 and TRBJ2-1; D gene ambiguous. With 0 bases removed from V and 3 bases from J, the gap between germline ends came to 7 bases. Germline CDR1 SGHRS, CDR2 YFSETQ. CDR3 size: 14 residues. The CDR3 region is CASSLAVHYNEQFF. CDR3 sequence (DNA): TGCGCCAGCAGCTTGGCGGTACACTACAATGAGCAGTTCTTC.

The chain is built from TRBV15 and TRBJ2-5; no clear D. The CDR3 contains 14 residues. Germline V gene sequence: CDR1 LNHNV, CDR2 YYDKDF (reference sequence). The ends were cut back, 0 bases at V and 6 bases at J, with 11 bases in the middle. CDR3 sequence: CATSRDLVYKTQYF. CDR3 nucleotide sequence: TGTGCCACCAGCAGAGATCTGGTCTACAAGACCCAGTACTTC.

J is TRBJ2-1 and V is TRBV7-2, with 7 bases identical to TRBD2. The CDR3 spans 15 residues. The germline CDR1 and CDR2 sequences are SGHTA and FQGNSA. Trimming took 1 base from V and 6 from J; bases not matched to a gene: 6. CDR3 loop: CASSLGGTNCNEQFF. CDR3 nucleotides: TGTGCCAGCAGCTTAGGCGGGACTAACTGCAATGAGCAGTTCTTC.

The rearrangement uses TRBV24-1 and TRBJ2-3, with 9 bases that match TRBD1. Trimming took 4 bases from V and 1 from J; bases not matched to a gene: 2. Germline CDR1 reads KGHDR; CDR2 reads SFDVKD. CDR3 length equals 15 residues. The CDR3 is CATSDRTGGTDTQYF. CDR3 nucleotides: TGTGCCACCAGTGACCGGACAGGGGGCACAGATACGCAGTATTTT.

The chain combines TRBV5-1 with TRBJ2-2, with TRBD1 matching 8 bases. The CDR3 spans 16 residues. Germline V gene data show CDR1 as SGHRS and CDR2 as YFSETQ. Trimming took 6 bases from V and 1 from J; bases not matched to a gene: 8. The CDR3 sequence: CASTRAGTGNTGELFF. CDR3 nucleotides: TGCGCCAGCACTCGTGCCGGGACAGGGAACACCGGGGAGCTGTTTTTT.

The rearrangement links TRBV10-3 to TRBJ2-7; 10 bases match TRBD1. This CDR3 contains 16 residues. J was trimmed by 5 bases and V by 0 bases; bases with no gene match: 7. Germline CDR1 reads ENHRY; CDR2 reads SYGVKD. The CDR3 reads CAISESGDRGWHEQYF. CDR3 nucleotide sequence: TGTGCCATCAGTGAGTCTGGGGACAGGGGATGGCACGAGCAGTACTTC.

J is TRBJ1-3 and V is TRBV27; possible D gene TRBD1, 5 bases. Between the trimmed V and J ends, which lost 5 bases and 4 bases, there was a span of 12 bases. The CDR3 is 14 residues long. CDR1 is MNHEY and CDR2 is SMNVEV in the germline V gene (reference sequence). The CDR3 reads CASSGGGTGNTIYF. The CDR3 bases are TGTGCCAGCAGTGGGGGAGGGACGGGAAACACCATATATTTT.

This chain uses TRBV15 with TRBJ2-3, with D possibly matching TRBD2 (5 bases). Germline CDR1 is LNHNV and CDR2 is YYDKDF (reference sequence). V shed 2 bases and J shed 2 bases, with 8 bases lying between them. The CDR3 has 14 amino acids. CDR3 in amino acids: CATSRLAYTDTQYF. CDR3 nucleotides: TGTGCCACCAGCAGACTAGCCTACACAGATACGCAGTATTTT.

This clonotype was observed a few times. The chain is built from TRBV7-2 and TRBJ1-6; TRBD1 is a possible D gene (5 bases). The CDR3 is 16 residues long. Trimming removed 3 bases at V and 9 bases at J, with 18 bases between. Germline V gives CDR1 SGHTA, CDR2 FQGNSA. CDR3 residues: CASSFPGTVGSSPLHF. CDR3 nucleotides: TGTGCCAGCAGCTTTCCTGGGACTGTGGGGAGTTCACCCCTCCACTTT.

This clonotype has just a few counts. The CDR3 is CASRLMAQETQYF. CDR3 sequence (DNA): TGTGCCAGCAGACTCATGGCCCAAGAGACCCAGTACTTC. The chain couples TRBV28 to TRBJ2-5, with D unresolved. V was cut by 6 bases and J by 1 base, with 9 bases left in between. CDR3 length equals 13 residues. Germline-derived CDR1 and CDR2 are MDHEN and SYDVKM. Full variable domain (rest looked up from reference TRBV28 and TRBJ2-5): DVKVTQSSRYLVKRTGEKVFLECVQDMDHENMFWYRQDPGLGLRLIYFSYDVKMKEKGDIPEGYSVSREKKERFSLILESASTNQTSMYLCASRLMAQETQYFGPGTRLLVL.

This clonotype appeared a few times. This chain uses TRBV29-1 with TRBJ1-1; D is perhaps TRBD1 (5 bases). The CDR3 runs to 13 residues. V lost 4 bases and J 3 bases, leaving 12 bases between the germline ends. The germline V gene encodes CDR1 SQVTM and CDR2 ANQGSEA. CDR3 DNA sequence: TGCAGCGTTGTATATTACAGGTACACTGAAGCTTTCTTT. Translation gives CSVVYYRYTEAFF.

The CDR3 DNA sequence: TGCAGCGTTCGGGCAGGGTTTTTCACAGATACGCAGTATTTT. Its protein is CSVRAGFFTDTQYF. The chain carries TRBV29-1 and TRBJ2-3; a weak D match, TRBD1 (5 bases). The CDR3 loop spans 14 amino acids. V was pared by 5 bases and J by 2 bases, with 14 bases between. From germline, CDR1 is SQVTM and CDR2 ANQGSEA.

This chain links TRBV5-1 with TRBJ2-1; 8 bases match TRBD2. The CDR3 totals 15 residues. Germline V lookup: CDR1 SGHRS, CDR2 YFSETQ. Germline trimming cut 1 base from V and 7 bases from J; bases unmatched to any gene: 7. DNA of the CDR3: TGCGCCAGCAGCTTGTTAAGCGGGAGTGTAAATGAGCAGTTCTTC. The encoded protein is CASSLLSGSVNEQFF. The variable domain in full, with the rest retrieved from reference TRBV5-1 and TRBJ2-1, is KAGVTQTPRYLIKTRGQQVTLSCSPISGHRSVSWYQQTPGQGLQFLFEYFSETQRNKGNFPGRFSGRQFSNSRSEMNVSTLELGDSALYLCASSLLSGSVNEQFFGPGTRLTVL.

This clonotype was seen more than once but under ten times. This chain connects TRBV5-1 to TRBJ2-1; 12 bases map to TRBD2. Germline V gene lookup returns CDR1 SGHRS and CDR2 YFSETQ. The CDR3 spans 18 residues. V lost 3 bases, J lost 6 bases, and 13 bases stayed unmatched. The CDR3 DNA follows: TGCGCCAGCAGCTGGATGAGGACTAGCGGGACGGTGTTCAATGAGCAGTTCTTC. Amino acid sequence: CASSWMRTSGTVFNEQFF. Filled out from reference TRBV5-1 and TRBJ2-1, the complete variable domain reads KAGVTQTPRYLIKTRGQQVTLSCSPISGHRSVSWYQQTPGQGLQFLFEYFSETQRNKGNFPGRFSGRQFSNSRSEMNVSTLELGDSALYLCASSWMRTSGTVFNEQFFGPGTRLTVL.